This T cell receptor beta chain was captured in a study of blood T cell repertoires in COVID-19. Whole-study context: Samples came from the United States, Italy and Spain, spanning acute and convalescent COVID-19. Nucleic acid was either cDNA or gDNA, and it came from T cells, B-cell-depleted T cells, or PBMCs.

Cohorts were based on clinical histories the participants reported. In the authors' methods: Reference gene primer amplification gave estimated nucleated cell counts. Sequencing was performed with immunoSEQ multiplex PCR; in TCRdb, only in-frame clones are kept and a portion is missing. The V and J calls and clone size are taken from that table; D and trimming were inferred from the DNA. This sample has roughly 260,000 clones; about four fifths occur once, and the top ten carry 3.5% to 4%. The V and J ends lost 5 bases and 5 bases respectively, with 19 bases between them. Germline V gene data show CDR1 as SGHTA and CDR2 as FQGTGA. The CDR3 covers 15 residues.

This chain uses TRBV7-3 with TRBJ2-7, with TRBD1 as a possible D gene (7 bases). Sequencing used PBMCs or T cells enriched from blood (not recorded which). The TCR originated in a woman aged 40 to 50 who had been exposed to COVID-19. In nucleotides, the CDR3 is TGTGCCAGCAGCCGACAGGGAGGCGCGATCGACGAGCAGTACTTC. Translated, it gives CASSRQGGAIDEQYF.